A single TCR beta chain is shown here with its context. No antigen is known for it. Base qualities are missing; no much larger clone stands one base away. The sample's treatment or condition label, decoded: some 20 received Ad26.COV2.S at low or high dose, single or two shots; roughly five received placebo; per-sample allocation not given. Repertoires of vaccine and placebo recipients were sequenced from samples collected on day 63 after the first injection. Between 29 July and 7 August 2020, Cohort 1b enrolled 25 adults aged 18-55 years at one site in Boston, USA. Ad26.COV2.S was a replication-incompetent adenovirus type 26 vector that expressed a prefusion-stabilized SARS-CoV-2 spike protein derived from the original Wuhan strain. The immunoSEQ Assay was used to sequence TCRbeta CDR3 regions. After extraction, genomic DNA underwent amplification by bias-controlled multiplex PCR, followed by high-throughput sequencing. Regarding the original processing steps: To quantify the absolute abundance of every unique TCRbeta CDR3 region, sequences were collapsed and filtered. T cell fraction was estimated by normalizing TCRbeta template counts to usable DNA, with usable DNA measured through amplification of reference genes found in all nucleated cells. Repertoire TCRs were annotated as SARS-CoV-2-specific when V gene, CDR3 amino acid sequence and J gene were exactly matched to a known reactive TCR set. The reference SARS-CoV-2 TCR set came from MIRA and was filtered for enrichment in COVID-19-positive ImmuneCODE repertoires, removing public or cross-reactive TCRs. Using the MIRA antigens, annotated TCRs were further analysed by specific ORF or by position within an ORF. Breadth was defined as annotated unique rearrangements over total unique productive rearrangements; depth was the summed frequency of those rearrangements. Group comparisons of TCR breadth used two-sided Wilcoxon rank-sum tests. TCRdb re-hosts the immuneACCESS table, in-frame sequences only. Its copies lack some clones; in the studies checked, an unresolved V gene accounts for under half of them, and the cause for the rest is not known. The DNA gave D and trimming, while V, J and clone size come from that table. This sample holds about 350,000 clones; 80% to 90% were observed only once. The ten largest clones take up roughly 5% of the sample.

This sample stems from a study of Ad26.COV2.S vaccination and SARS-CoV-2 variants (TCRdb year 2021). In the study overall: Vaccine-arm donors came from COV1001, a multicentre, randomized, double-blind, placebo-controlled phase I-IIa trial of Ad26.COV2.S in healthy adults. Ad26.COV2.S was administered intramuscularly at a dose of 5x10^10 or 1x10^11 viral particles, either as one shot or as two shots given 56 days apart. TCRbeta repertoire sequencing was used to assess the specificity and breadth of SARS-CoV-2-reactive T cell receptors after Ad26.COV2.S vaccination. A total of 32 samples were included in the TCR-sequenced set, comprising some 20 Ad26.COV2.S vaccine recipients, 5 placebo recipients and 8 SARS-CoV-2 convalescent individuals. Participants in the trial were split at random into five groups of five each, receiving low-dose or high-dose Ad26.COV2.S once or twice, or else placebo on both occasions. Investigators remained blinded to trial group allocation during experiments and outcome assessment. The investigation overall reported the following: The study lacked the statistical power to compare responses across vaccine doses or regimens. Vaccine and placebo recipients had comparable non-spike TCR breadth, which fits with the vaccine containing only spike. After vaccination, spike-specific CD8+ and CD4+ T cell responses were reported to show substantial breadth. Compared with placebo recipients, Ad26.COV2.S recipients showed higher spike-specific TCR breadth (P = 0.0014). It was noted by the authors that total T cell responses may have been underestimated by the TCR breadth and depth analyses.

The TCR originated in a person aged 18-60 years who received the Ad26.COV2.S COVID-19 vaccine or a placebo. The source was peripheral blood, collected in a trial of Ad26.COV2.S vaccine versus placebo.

Read as DNA, the sequence is TGTGCCTGGAGCGAAGGCCTGGGGACAGATACGCAGTATTTT. This gives the protein CAWSEGLGTDTQYF. The V gene is TRBV30 and the J gene is TRBJ2-3, with no confidently assigned D gene. A distance of 13 bases separates the germline ends of V and J, which lose 3 bases and 3 bases respectively. The CDR3 numbers 14 residues from cysteine through phenylalanine. This entry keeps only the CDR3 DNA: 42 bases, framed from base 1. The germline V gene (reference sequence) sets CDR1 to GTSNPN and CDR2 to SVGIG.